The 2 T cell receptor beta chains below were found in one sample sequenced in a study of T cells after yellow fever vaccination. TCRdb reprocessed the 5' RACE reads with MiXCR, giving one entry per CDR3 protein. The sample shows about 22,000 distinct CDR3 sequences, 4% to 6% of them seen only once. The sample here was PBMCs, either bulk or a sorted T-cell subset (CD4+, CD8+, memory, or dextramer-sorted; not recorded which), taken 35 to 50 days after the first yellow fever vaccination. The receptors were sampled from a man aged 18 to 30 who received the YFV17D yellow fever vaccine.

This clonotype was found many times. This chain joins TRBV7-2 and TRBJ2-1, with D possibly TRBD2 on 6 matching bases. In germline, CDR1 is SGHTA, CDR2 FQGNSA. Trimming removed 4 bases at V and 3 bases at J, with 13 bases between. CDR3 length: 15 amino acids. The CDR3 protein is CASSSTSMNYNEQFF. Written as DNA, the CDR3 is TGTGCCAGCAGCTCTACTAGCATGAACTACAATGAGCAGTTCTTC. Full variable domain (rest looked up from reference TRBV7-2 and TRBJ2-1): GAGVSQSPSNKVTEKGKDVELRCDPISGHTALYWYRQSLGQGLEFLIYFQGNSAPDKSGLPSDRFSAERTGGSVSTLTIQRTQQEDSAVYLCASSSTSMNYNEQFFGPGTRLTVL.

Here the CDR3 DNA reads TGTGCCAGCAGCCCCACGGGGGGCTACGAGCAGTACTTC. Protein product: CASSPTGGYEQYF. The chain carries TRBV7-6 and TRBJ2-7, with TRBD2 matching over 7 bases. The CDR3 extends over 13 amino acids. Trimming at V came to 5 bases and at J to 3 bases, leaving 4 bases not matched to a gene. Germline CDR1 and CDR2: SGHVS and FNYEAQ.